These T cell receptor beta chains were read from a single sample in a study of T cell repertoires in aging, cancer and after chemotherapy. TCRdb processed the multiplex PCR reads anew with MiXCR; each CDR3 protein has one entry. The sample includes about 10,000 distinct CDR3 sequences, under 30% of them seen just once. Sequencing was done on a sample of blood. Receptors were obtained from a human donor in good health. CDR3s include the opening cysteine and the closing phenylalanine or tryptophan. Each record gives: clone size, V gene, J gene, D gene, CDR3 DNA, CDR3 protein. A D gene is named only where the DNA matches it firmly. Rows give clone size only sometimes, using once, few, many, or a class for an expanded clone.

clone_size: .; v_call: TRBV6-1; j_call: TRBJ1-1; d_call: TRBD1; cdr3_nt: TGTGCCAGCAGTGAAGAGCCCGACAGGGTCACTGAAGCTTTCTTT; cdr3_aa: CASSEEPDRVTEAFF
clone_size: medium-sized; v_call: TRBV29-1; j_call: TRBJ2-7; d_call: .; cdr3_nt: TGCAGCGTTCGTAGCACCGACTCCTACGAGCAGTACTTC; cdr3_aa: CSVRSTDSYEQYF
clone_size: .; v_call: TRBV12-3/TRBV12-4; j_call: TRBJ2-6; d_call: TRBD1; cdr3_nt: TGTGCTAGTGGTTTGGACAGGGGTGGCTTCTCTGGGGCCAACGTCCTGACTTTC; cdr3_aa: CASGLDRGGFSGANVLTF
clone_size: medium-sized; v_call: TRBV20-1; j_call: TRBJ1-2; d_call: .; cdr3_nt: TGCACCCTCCCGGGGGGTCTCGGCTACACCTTC; cdr3_aa: CTLPGGLGYTF
clone_size: few; v_call: TRBV6-5; j_call: TRBJ2-5; d_call: .; cdr3_nt: TGTGCCAGCAGCCTTATCGGCCCCTCCGGCAAGACCCAGTACTTC; cdr3_aa: CASSLIGPSGKTQYF
clone_size: medium-sized; v_call: TRBV5-5; j_call: TRBJ1-4; d_call: .; cdr3_nt: TGTGCCAGCAGCTTCTCCGATGAACTTAATGAAAAACTGTTTTTT; cdr3_aa: CASSFSDELNEKLFF
clone_size: few; v_call: TRBV10-3; j_call: TRBJ2-1; d_call: TRBD1; cdr3_nt: TGTGCCATCAGAGAAACAGGGGGCAATGAGCAGTTCTTC; cdr3_aa: CAIRETGGNEQFF
clone_size: few; v_call: TRBV6-6; j_call: TRBJ2-1; d_call: .; cdr3_nt: TGTGCCAGCAGTTCCACACGGGGAGTTTACAATGAGCAGTTCTTC; cdr3_aa: CASSSTRGVYNEQFF
clone_size: few; v_call: TRBV27; j_call: TRBJ2-1; d_call: .; cdr3_nt: TGTGCCAGCAGTTTTGATATTAGGCACAATGAGCAGTTCTTC; cdr3_aa: CASSFDIRHNEQFF
clone_size: .; v_call: TRBV4-2; j_call: TRBJ2-1; d_call: .; cdr3_nt: TGCGCCAGCAGCCTTAGAGGGGGTGAGCAGTTCTTC; cdr3_aa: CASSLRGGEQFF
clone_size: few; v_call: TRBV6-6; j_call: TRBJ1-6; d_call: TRBD1; cdr3_nt: TGTGCCAGCAGTTACTCCGGGACAGGGGGCGCCCCCTATAATTCACCCCTCCACTTT; cdr3_aa: CASSYSGTGGAPYNSPLHF
clone_size: .; v_call: TRBV6-5; j_call: TRBJ2-6; d_call: .; cdr3_nt: TGTGCCAGCAGTTACTCGAATAGGCAATTCTCTGGGGCCAACGTCCTGACTTTC; cdr3_aa: CASSYSNRQFSGANVLTF
clone_size: once; v_call: TRBV28; j_call: TRBJ1-4; d_call: TRBD1; cdr3_nt: TGTGCCAGCAGTTTTTTGCCCTTTAACAGGGGCCGTAGGGAACTGTTTTTT; cdr3_aa: CASSFLPFNRGRRELFF
clone_size: few; v_call: TRBV7-9; j_call: TRBJ2-2; d_call: .; cdr3_nt: TGTGCCAGCAGCTTACCGGGCTCGAACACCGGGGAGCTGTTTTTT; cdr3_aa: CASSLPGSNTGELFF
clone_size: .; v_call: TRBV2; j_call: TRBJ2-7; d_call: TRBD1; cdr3_nt: TGTGCCAGCAGTGTGAGGACAGGGGGCTACGAGCAGTACTTC; cdr3_aa: CASSVRTGGYEQYF
clone_size: .; v_call: TRBV7-2; j_call: TRBJ1-5; d_call: .; cdr3_nt: TGTGCCAGCAGCTTAGCAGTAGGGGTCAATCAGCCCCAGCATTTT; cdr3_aa: CASSLAVGVNQPQHF
clone_size: .; v_call: TRBV27; j_call: TRBJ2-1; d_call: .; cdr3_nt: TGTGCCAGCAGTTTGGCTAACTACAACAATGAGCAGTTCTTC; cdr3_aa: CASSLANYNNEQFF
clone_size: medium-sized; v_call: TRBV29-1; j_call: TRBJ1-3; d_call: .; cdr3_nt: TGCAGCGCCGGCCCCTCTGGAAACACCATATATTTT; cdr3_aa: CSAGPSGNTIYF
clone_size: .; v_call: TRBV20-1; j_call: TRBJ2-1; d_call: .; cdr3_nt: TGCAGTGCTCCTCGGGCCCCCGGAGGAAATGAGCAGTTCTTC; cdr3_aa: CSAPRAPGGNEQFF
clone_size: .; v_call: TRBV5-1; j_call: TRBJ2-1; d_call: TRBD2; cdr3_nt: TGCGCCAGCAGCTTGGTGGCTAGCGGGAGGGCCCTCAGGAATGAGCAGTTCTTC; cdr3_aa: CASSLVASGRALRNEQFF
clone_size: .; v_call: TRBV20-1; j_call: TRBJ2-5; d_call: TRBD2; cdr3_nt: TGCAGTGCGTTACTAGCGGGAGGAAGAGAGACCCAGTACTTC; cdr3_aa: CSALLAGGRETQYF
clone_size: .; v_call: TRBV4-1; j_call: TRBJ2-7; d_call: .; cdr3_nt: TGCGCCAGCAGCTTTGCCTTCAAGGGGAATGTTTACGAGCAGTACTTC; cdr3_aa: CASSFAFKGNVYEQYF
clone_size: medium-sized; v_call: TRBV7-9; j_call: TRBJ2-7; d_call: .; cdr3_nt: TGTGCCAGCAGCTTAGAGGGGGGGACCTACGAGCAGTACTTC; cdr3_aa: CASSLEGGTYEQYF
clone_size: .; v_call: TRBV5-1; j_call: TRBJ1-4; d_call: .; cdr3_nt: TGCGCCAGCAGCATAGACCGCGCAACTAATGAAAAACTGTTTTTT; cdr3_aa: CASSIDRATNEKLFF
clone_size: few; v_call: TRBV12-3/TRBV12-4; j_call: TRBJ2-1; d_call: .; cdr3_nt: TGTGCCAGCAGTTGGGCGAAGGGGGGGATCGCCTACAATGAGCAGTTCTTC; cdr3_aa: CASSWAKGGIAYNEQFF
clone_size: medium-sized; v_call: TRBV7-2; j_call: TRBJ2-3; d_call: .; cdr3_nt: TGTGCCAGCAGCTTAGAGGTTTCAGGGGTCACAGATACGCAGTATTTT; cdr3_aa: CASSLEVSGVTDTQYF
clone_size: few; v_call: TRBV28; j_call: TRBJ1-1; d_call: TRBD1; cdr3_nt: TGTGCCAGCAGTTCTCGACAGGGGGTGAACACTGAAGCTTTCTTT; cdr3_aa: CASSSRQGVNTEAFF
clone_size: few; v_call: TRBV20-1; j_call: TRBJ2-7; d_call: .; cdr3_nt: TGCAGTGCTAGTAGCAGGACCTACGAGCAGTACTTC; cdr3_aa: CSASSRTYEQYF
clone_size: few; v_call: TRBV6-2/TRBV6-3; j_call: TRBJ2-2; d_call: .; cdr3_nt: TGTGCCAGCAGTTACGTCGGGGAGCTGTTTTTT; cdr3_aa: CASSYVGELFF
clone_size: .; v_call: TRBV6-1; j_call: TRBJ2-7; d_call: TRBD1; cdr3_nt: TGTGCCAGCAGTTACAGGGGGACAAGTAGTAGTTACAATGAGCAGTACTTC; cdr3_aa: CASSYRGTSSSYNEQYF
clone_size: .; v_call: TRBV6-5; j_call: TRBJ1-5; d_call: .; cdr3_nt: TGTGCCAGCAGTTCGCAGGGGATTAATCAGACCCAGCATTTT; cdr3_aa: CASSSQGINQTQHF
clone_size: few; v_call: TRBV19; j_call: TRBJ2-5; d_call: .; cdr3_nt: TGTGCCAGTAGTAGTCCTACACAAGAGACCCAGTACTTC; cdr3_aa: CASSSPTQETQYF
clone_size: medium-sized; v_call: TRBV30; j_call: TRBJ1-5; d_call: .; cdr3_nt: TGTGCCTGGAGTGTACTACAGGGTGATCAGCCCCAGCATTTT; cdr3_aa: CAWSVLQGDQPQHF
clone_size: .; v_call: TRBV20-1; j_call: TRBJ1-1; d_call: .; cdr3_nt: TGCAGTGCCCCCGCTAAGGAGGGTTTGGTTTTCTTT; cdr3_aa: CSAPAKEGLVFF
clone_size: medium-sized; v_call: TRBV7-3; j_call: TRBJ2-7; d_call: TRBD2; cdr3_nt: TGTGCCAGCAGCTTATTCAGCGGGAGCTACGAGCAGTACTTC; cdr3_aa: CASSLFSGSYEQYF
clone_size: .; v_call: TRBV29-1; j_call: TRBJ2-3; d_call: .; cdr3_nt: TGCAGCGTCACCCGGACAGACTACACAGATACGCAGTATTTT; cdr3_aa: CSVTRTDYTDTQYF
clone_size: few; v_call: TRBV19; j_call: TRBJ2-1; d_call: TRBD2; cdr3_nt: TGTGCCAGTAACGGGGGGACTAGCAGGGATGAGCAGTTCTTC; cdr3_aa: CASNGGTSRDEQFF
clone_size: few; v_call: TRBV20-1; j_call: TRBJ2-1; d_call: TRBD2; cdr3_nt: TGCAGTGCCCACCCTGGGGGACTAGGCCACAATGAGCAGTTCTTC; cdr3_aa: CSAHPGGLGHNEQFF
clone_size: medium-sized; v_call: TRBV6-1; j_call: TRBJ1-2; d_call: .; cdr3_nt: TGTGCCAGCAGTGAAGCGGCCTCGGGGGGCTATGGCTACACCTTC; cdr3_aa: CASSEAASGGYGYTF
clone_size: .; v_call: TRBV19; j_call: TRBJ2-3; d_call: TRBD1; cdr3_nt: TGTGCCAGTAGTATTTGGAGGACAGGGGACACAGATACGCAGTATTTT; cdr3_aa: CASSIWRTGDTDTQYF
clone_size: .; v_call: TRBV25-1; j_call: TRBJ2-7; d_call: .; cdr3_nt: TGTGCCAGCAGTGGCGGACTTCTCCTGGAGCAGTACTTC; cdr3_aa: CASSGGLLLEQYF
clone_size: medium-sized; v_call: TRBV27; j_call: TRBJ1-2; d_call: TRBD1; cdr3_nt: TGTGCCAGCAGTCCCTTGGGACAGGGCTATGGCTACACCTTC; cdr3_aa: CASSPLGQGYGYTF
clone_size: .; v_call: TRBV7-9; j_call: TRBJ1-3; d_call: .; cdr3_nt: TGTGCCAGCAGCTTTTCAGGGGACCCTGGAAACACCATATATTTT; cdr3_aa: CASSFSGDPGNTIYF